This T cell receptor (beta chain) is from a study of blood T cell repertoires in COVID-19. Study information: T cells, B-cell-depleted T cells, or PBMCs provided the cDNA or gDNA that served as material.

V trimming: 5 bases; J trimming: 7 bases; junction bases outside the gene matches: 5. Germline lookup yields CDR1 LNHDA and CDR2 SQIVND (reference sequence). The CDR3 is made up of 13 amino acids. Produced via immunoSEQ multiplex PCR; TCRdb's table is partial and in-frame only. The sample has roughly 150,000 clones; around 80% are singletons. The sequenced sample consisted of peripheral blood. The rearrangement uses TRBV19 and TRBJ1-2, with TRBD1 identical over 9 bases. This clonotype was obtained from a human donor with acute or convalescent COVID-19. The donor label of this sample is uncertain. The CDR3 here is CASSSTGGFGYTF. CDR3 sequence (DNA): TGTGCCAGTAGTTCGACAGGGGGATTTGGCTACACCTTC.